Included here is one TCR beta chain sequence, with context. This entry is derived from a study of blood T cell repertoires in COVID-19. Germline lookup yields CDR1 SGDLS and CDR2 YYNGEE. This CDR3 has 12 amino acids. Trimming removed 0 bases at V and 13 bases at J, with 10 bases between. Sequencing used immunoSEQ multiplex PCR; TCRdb keeps in-frame clones, though not all of them. Among 150,000 to 200,000 clones, approximately 78% were seen once, and the ten largest hold 10% to 15%. The sequence came from a woman over 75 with COVID-19, enrolled during active disease. The material sequenced was peripheral blood. The gene calls are TRBV9 and TRBJ2-2; possible D gene TRBD2, 5 bases. The CDR3 spells CASSVAEGVLFF. CDR3 nucleotides: TGTGCCAGCAGCGTAGCCGAGGGAGTGCTGTTTTTT.